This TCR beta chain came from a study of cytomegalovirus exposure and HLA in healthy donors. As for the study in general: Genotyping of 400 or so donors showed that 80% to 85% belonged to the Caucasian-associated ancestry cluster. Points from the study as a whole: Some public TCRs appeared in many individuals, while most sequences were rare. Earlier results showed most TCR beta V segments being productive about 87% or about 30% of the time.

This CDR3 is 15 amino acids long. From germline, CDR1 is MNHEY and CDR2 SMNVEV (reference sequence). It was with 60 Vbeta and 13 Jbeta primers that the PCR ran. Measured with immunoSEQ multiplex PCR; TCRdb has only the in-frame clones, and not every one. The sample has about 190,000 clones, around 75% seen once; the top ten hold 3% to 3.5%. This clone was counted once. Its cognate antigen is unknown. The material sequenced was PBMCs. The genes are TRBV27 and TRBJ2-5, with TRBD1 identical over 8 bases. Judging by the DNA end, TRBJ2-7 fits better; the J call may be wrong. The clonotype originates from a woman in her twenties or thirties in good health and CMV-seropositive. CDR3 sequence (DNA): TGTGCCAGCAGTTTAACCGGACAGGGTTTCTACGAGCAGTACTTC. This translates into CASSLTGQGFYEQYF.